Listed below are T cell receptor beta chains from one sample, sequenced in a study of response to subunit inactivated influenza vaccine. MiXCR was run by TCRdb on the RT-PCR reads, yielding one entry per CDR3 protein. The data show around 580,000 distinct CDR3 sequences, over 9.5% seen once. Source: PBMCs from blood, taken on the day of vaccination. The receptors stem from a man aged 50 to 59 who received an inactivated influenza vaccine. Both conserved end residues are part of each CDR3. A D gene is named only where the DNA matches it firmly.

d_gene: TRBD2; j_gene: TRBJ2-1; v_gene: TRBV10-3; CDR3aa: CAIRGLDYNEQFF
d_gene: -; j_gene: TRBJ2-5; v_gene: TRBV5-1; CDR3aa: CASSLGGGLFQQETQYF
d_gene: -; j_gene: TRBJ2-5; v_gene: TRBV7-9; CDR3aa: CASSLGQGKGVRETQYF
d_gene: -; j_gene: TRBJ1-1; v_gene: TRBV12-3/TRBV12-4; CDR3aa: CASSFGGSGNTEAFF
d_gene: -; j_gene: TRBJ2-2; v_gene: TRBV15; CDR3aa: CATSRDFAGELFF
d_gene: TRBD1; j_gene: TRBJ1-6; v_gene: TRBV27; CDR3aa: CASSSDRGEFSPLHF
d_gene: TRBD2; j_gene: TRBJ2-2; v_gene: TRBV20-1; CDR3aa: CSARAAGATGELFF
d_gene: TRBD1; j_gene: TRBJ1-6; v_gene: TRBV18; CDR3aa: CASSPTGENSPLHF
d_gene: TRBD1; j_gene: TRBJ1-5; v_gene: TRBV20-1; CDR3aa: CSARTGTNQPQHF
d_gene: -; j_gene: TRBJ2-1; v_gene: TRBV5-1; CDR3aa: CASSLVLTYNEQFF
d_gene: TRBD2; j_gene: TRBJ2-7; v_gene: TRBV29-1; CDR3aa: CSVDAGGHYEQYF
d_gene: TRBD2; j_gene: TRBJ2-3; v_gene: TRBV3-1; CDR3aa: CASSPFPGLAGAATQYF
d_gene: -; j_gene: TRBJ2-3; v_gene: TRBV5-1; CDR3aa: CASSPSVSVPDYLTQYF
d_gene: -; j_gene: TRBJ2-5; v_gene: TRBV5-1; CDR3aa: CASSIADSGLETQYF
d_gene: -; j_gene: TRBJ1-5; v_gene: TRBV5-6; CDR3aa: CASSLGGRGYQPQHF
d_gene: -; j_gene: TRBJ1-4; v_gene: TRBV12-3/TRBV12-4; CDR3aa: CASSFATGANEKLFF
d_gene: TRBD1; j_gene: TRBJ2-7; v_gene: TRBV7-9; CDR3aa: CASSFGTGVPYEQYF
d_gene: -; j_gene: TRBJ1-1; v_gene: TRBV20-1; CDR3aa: CSASNRPQNTEAFF
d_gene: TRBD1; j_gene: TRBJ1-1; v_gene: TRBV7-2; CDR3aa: CASKSQRGQGGTEAFF
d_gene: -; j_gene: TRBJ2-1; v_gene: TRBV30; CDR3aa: CAWRNNEQFF
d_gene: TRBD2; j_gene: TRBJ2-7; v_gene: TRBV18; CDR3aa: CASSPGREGAVGF
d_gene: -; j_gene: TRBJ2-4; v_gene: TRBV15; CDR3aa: CATSRDRGAIAKNIQYF
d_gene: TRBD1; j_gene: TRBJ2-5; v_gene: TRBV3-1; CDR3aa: CASSRGQGGETQYF
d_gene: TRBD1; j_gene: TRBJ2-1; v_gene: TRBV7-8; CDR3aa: CASSHTGTGNNEQFF
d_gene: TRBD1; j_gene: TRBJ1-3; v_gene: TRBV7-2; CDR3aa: CASSPTGLTGGNTIYF
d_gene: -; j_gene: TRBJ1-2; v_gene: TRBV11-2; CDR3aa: CASSSLQGTYGYTF
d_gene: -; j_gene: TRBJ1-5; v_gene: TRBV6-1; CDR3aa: CASSPTGISNQPQHF
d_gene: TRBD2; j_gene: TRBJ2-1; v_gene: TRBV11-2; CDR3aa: CASSRGTSEVNEQFF
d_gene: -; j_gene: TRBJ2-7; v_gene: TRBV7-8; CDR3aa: CASSLVGDGYEQYF
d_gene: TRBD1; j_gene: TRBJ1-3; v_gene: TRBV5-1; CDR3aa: CASSPDRGARNTIYF
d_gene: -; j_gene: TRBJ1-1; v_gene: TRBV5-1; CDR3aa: CASSSTPGGHLMNTEAFF
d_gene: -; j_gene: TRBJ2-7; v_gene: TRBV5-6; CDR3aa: CASSLRGPYEQYF